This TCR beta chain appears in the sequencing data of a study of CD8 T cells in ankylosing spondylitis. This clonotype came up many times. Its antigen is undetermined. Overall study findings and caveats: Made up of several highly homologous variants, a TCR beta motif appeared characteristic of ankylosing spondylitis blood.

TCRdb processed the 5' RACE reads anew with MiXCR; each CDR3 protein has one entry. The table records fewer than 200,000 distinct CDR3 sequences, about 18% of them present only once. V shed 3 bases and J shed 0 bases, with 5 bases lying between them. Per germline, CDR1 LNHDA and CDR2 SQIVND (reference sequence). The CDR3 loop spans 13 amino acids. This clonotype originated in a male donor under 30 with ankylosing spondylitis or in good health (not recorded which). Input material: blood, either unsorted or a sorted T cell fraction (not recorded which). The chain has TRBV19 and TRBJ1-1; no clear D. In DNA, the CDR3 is TGTGCCAGTAGTATTTCCCTGAACACTGAAGCTTTCTTT. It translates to CASSISLNTEAFF.